The 20 T cell receptor beta chains presented below share a single source sample, sequenced in a study of cytomegalovirus exposure and HLA in healthy donors. Vbeta (60) and Jbeta (13) primers were used in the PCR. Clones were sequenced by immunoSEQ multiplex PCR, and TCRdb holds only the in-frame ones, with some missing. Of 150,000 or so clones listed, roughly 82% were seen once; the top ten hold about 6.4%. Input material: PBMCs. These receptors were obtained from a man younger than 40 in good health and CMV-seronegative.

V and J are TRBV6-5 and TRBJ1-2; TRBD1 matches at 7 bases. This CDR3 is 15 amino acids long. Germline V gene lookup returns CDR1 MNHEY and CDR2 SVGAGI. With 0 bases clipped from V and 6 bases from J, the junction kept 7 bases outside the gene matches. The CDR3 loop is CASSYSEGAGNGYTF. DNA of the CDR3: TGTGCCAGCAGTTACTCGGAGGGGGCGGGAAATGGCTACACCTTC.

The chain recombines TRBV19 with TRBJ2-5, with 9 bases that match TRBD1. The CDR3 extends over 12 amino acids. V dropped 7 bases and J dropped 7; count of bases not matched to a gene: 4. CDR1 is LNHDA, CDR2 SQIVND, per germline (reference sequence). DNA of the CDR3: TGTGCCAGTATGGGACAGGGCGGGACCCAGTACTTC. Translating it yields CASMGQGGTQYF.

The gene calls are TRBV29-1 and TRBJ2-2, with D perhaps TRBD1 (6 bases). Trimming cost V 4 bases and J 0 bases, with 9 bases left between them. The CDR3 is 14 residues long. CDR1 is SQVTM, CDR2 ANQGSEA, per germline. CDR3 coding DNA: TGCAGCGTTGCCAGGACAGCGAACACCGGGGAGCTGTTTTTT. It is translated as CSVARTANTGELFF.

This chain uses TRBV10-3 with TRBJ2-5, with 7 bases aligning to TRBD2. J gave up 4 bases and V 0 bases, and 14 bases lay outside the gene matches. The CDR3 has 18 amino acids. Germline V gives CDR1 ENHRY, CDR2 SYGVKD. CDR3 bases: TGTGCCATCAGTGAGTCGAACGGGGGGAGGCAAAGGGGAGAGACCCAGTACTTC. Translating it yields CAISESNGGRQRGETQYF.

The chain uses TRBV28 and TRBJ1-3, with D maybe TRBD1 (6 bases). The V and J ends lost 6 bases and 2 bases respectively, with 11 bases between them. The CDR3 spans 14 residues. Germline V gene sequence: CDR1 MDHEN, CDR2 SYDVKM. CDR3 nucleotides: TGTGCCAGCAGCGCCCCAGGGGCTGGAAACACCATATATTTT. Translating gives CASSAPGAGNTIYF.

The V call is TRBV28, the J call TRBJ1-5; 10 bases agree with TRBD1. The CDR3 length is 14 residues. V gave up 7 bases and J gave up 5 bases; unmatched junction bases: 5. Germline CDR1 reads MDHEN; CDR2 reads SYDVKM. The CDR3, as DNA: TGTGCCAGCACCGGGACAGGGGCCGATCAGCCCCAGCATTTT. This sequence encodes CASTGTGADQPQHF.

This chain joins TRBV6-4 and TRBJ2-1, with D possibly TRBD2 on 6 matching bases. V shed 8 bases and J shed 0 bases, with 14 bases lying between them. The CDR3 has 15 residues. Germline CDR1 is MRHNA and CDR2 is SNTAGT. In DNA, the CDR3 is TGTGCCAGCCGGAGGGACTCGAGCTCCTACAATGAGCAGTTCTTC. It specifies CASRRDSSSYNEQFF.

Written as DNA, the CDR3 is TGTGCCAGCAGCCCGGGAGGGATCGCGAACACCGGGGAGCTGTTTTTT. Translating gives CASSPGGIANTGELFF. The gene calls are TRBV5-4 and TRBJ2-2, with 8 bases matching TRBD2. The germline CDR1 and CDR2 sequences are SGHNT and YYREEE (reference sequence). V shed 4 bases, J shed 0 bases, and the junction held 5 bases outside the gene matches. This CDR3 has 16 amino acids.

V and J are TRBV28 and TRBJ2-7; 8 bases match TRBD1. The V gene end was trimmed by 8 bases and the J gene end by 0 bases; junction bases not matched to a gene: 9. The CDR3 length is 15 residues. Germline-derived CDR1 and CDR2 are MDHEN and SYDVKM. In DNA form, the CDR3 reads TGTGCCAGCTCCCCGACAGGGGTCCTCTCCTACGAGCAGTACTTC. It codes for CASSPTGVLSYEQYF. The full variable domain, in which reference TRBV28 and TRBJ2-7 provide the parts outside the CDR3, is DVKVTQSSRYLVKRTGEKVFLECVQDMDHENMFWYRQDPGLGLRLIYFSYDVKMKEKGDIPEGYSVSREKKERFSLILESASTNQTSMYLCASSPTGVLSYEQYFGPGTRLTVT.

This sequence joins TRBV6-1 and TRBJ2-7; 12 positions match TRBD2. This CDR3 is built from 15 residues. Germline assignment: CDR1 MNHNS and CDR2 SASEGT. V shed 6 bases, J shed 6 bases, and the junction held 9 bases outside the gene matches. The CDR3 loop is CASSRLAGADGEQYF. Here the CDR3 DNA reads TGTGCCAGCAGCAGACTAGCGGGAGCCGACGGCGAGCAGTACTTC.

V gene TRBV28 combines with J gene TRBJ2-7; D is possibly TRBD1 (5 bases). The CDR3 loop spans 12 amino acids. V lost 8 bases to trimming and J lost 4 bases, with 12 bases between them. Germline V gives CDR1 MDHEN, CDR2 SYDVKM. The CDR3 spells CASLTQGYEQYF. The CDR3 nucleotides read TGTGCCAGCCTAACCCAGGGATACGAGCAGTACTTC. The full variable domain, completed using reference TRBV28 and TRBJ2-7, is DVKVTQSSRYLVKRTGEKVFLECVQDMDHENMFWYRQDPGLGLRLIYFSYDVKMKEKGDIPEGYSVSREKKERFSLILESASTNQTSMYLCASLTQGYEQYFGPGTRLTVT.

The CDR3 sequence is CASRTDNSPLHF. The CDR3 bases are TGTGCCAGCAGGACTGATAATTCACCCCTCCACTTT. The chain has TRBV5-4 and TRBJ1-6; no clear D gene. Germline V gives CDR1 SGHNT, CDR2 YYREEE (reference sequence). The ends were cut back, 5 bases at V and 5 bases at J, with 5 bases in the middle. The CDR3 is 12 residues long.

Here the CDR3 reads CASRAGVGKNIQYF. The DNA of the CDR3 is TGTGCCAGCAGGGCGGGGGTGGGGAAAAACATTCAGTACTTC. The chain combines TRBV6-1 with TRBJ2-4; 7 nucleotides agree with TRBD2. The CDR3 length is 14 residues. With V trimmed by 6 bases and J by 4 bases, 6 bases remained unmatched. Germline values: CDR1 MNHNS, CDR2 SASEGT.

This clone was observed a single time. This chain links TRBV6-1 with TRBJ1-2; no firm D call. V was clipped by 7 bases and J by 8 bases, with 20 bases between them. Germline CDR1 reads MNHNS; CDR2 reads SASEGT. The CDR3 is 14 amino acids. The CDR3 protein is CASIPAGLISGYTF. In DNA, the CDR3 is TGTGCCAGCATCCCCGCCGGACTAATTTCGGGCTACACCTTC.

The V and J genes are TRBV4-2 and TRBJ2-1, with 11 nucleotides matching TRBD2. V lost 0 bases, J lost 7 bases, and 11 bases stayed unmatched. Germline V CDR1 and CDR2: LGHNA, YNFKEQ. The CDR3 sequence is 18 residues long. CDR3 region: CASSQDAAVAGGGNEQFF. CDR3 in DNA: TGTGCCAGCAGCCAAGATGCCGCGGTAGCGGGGGGGGGAAATGAGCAGTTCTTC.

This clone showed up just a few times. V and J are TRBV18 and TRBJ2-7; 8 bases are shared with TRBD2. CDR1 is KGHSH, CDR2 LQKENI, per germline. The ends lost 6 bases at V and 5 bases at J; junction bases unmatched: 15. The CDR3 contains 16 residues. The chain's CDR3 is CASSPAASGSTHEQYF. DNA for the CDR3: TGTGCCAGCTCGCCCGCGGCGAGCGGGAGCACCCACGAGCAGTACTTC. The full variable domain, completed using reference TRBV18 and TRBJ2-7, is NAGVMQNPRHLVRRRGQEARLRCSPMKGHSHVYWYRQLPEEGLKFMVYLQKENIIDESGMPKERFSAEFPKEGPSILRIQQVVRGDSAAYFCASSPAASGSTHEQYFGPGTRLTVT.

This chain links TRBV11-2 with TRBJ1-1; 7 nucleotides match TRBD1. CDR3 length equals 14 residues. Germline CDR1 reads SGHAT; CDR2 reads FQNNGV. With 4 bases clipped from V and 4 bases from J, the junction kept 6 bases outside the gene matches. CDR3 sequence (DNA): TGTGCCAGCAGCTGGGATTCAGGGGGCACTGAAGCTTTCTTT. Translation: CASSWDSGGTEAFF. Combining the CDR3 with reference TRBV11-2 and TRBJ1-1 gives the whole variable domain EAGVAQSPRYKIIEKRQSVAFWCNPISGHATLYWYQQILGQGPKLLIQFQNNGVVDDSQLPKDRFSAERLKGVDSTLKIQPAKLEDSAVYLCASSWDSGGTEAFFGQGTRLTVV.

The gene calls are TRBV9 and TRBJ2-5, with 7 bases matching TRBD2. The CDR3 is 16 residues long. V was pared by 3 bases and J by 1 base, with 9 bases of the junction left unmatched. The germline V gene encodes CDR1 SGDLS and CDR2 YYNGEE. The CDR3 sequence: CASSEGGRDPQETQYF. CDR3 DNA sequence: TGTGCCAGCAGCGAGGGAGGGAGGGATCCCCAAGAGACCCAGTACTTC.

This clone has more than one count but fewer than ten. The J gene is TRBJ2-1, the V gene TRBV11-3; D unresolved. Germline-derived CDR1 and CDR2 are SGHNT and YENEEA. The V gene lost 4 bases and the J gene lost 7 bases, with 11 bases spanning the gap. The CDR3 loop spans 13 amino acids. DNA for the CDR3: TGTGCCAGCAGCTCCACGGAGAAAAATGAGCAGTTCTTC. As protein: CASSSTEKNEQFF.

The chain couples TRBV18 to TRBJ2-5, with D possibly matching TRBD2 (6 bases). The DNA end is more similar to TRBJ2-7, so the J call may be wrong. CDR3 length: 14 residues. The germline V gene has CDR1 KGHSH and CDR2 LQKENI. CDR3 protein: CASSPAGSSYEQYF. The DNA of the CDR3 is TGTGCCAGCTCACCGGCGGGGAGCTCCTACGAGCAGTACTTC.